The 4 T cell receptor beta chains listed next were all sequenced from one sample in a study of cytomegalovirus exposure and HLA in healthy donors. Researchers ran the PCR with 60 Vbeta and 13 Jbeta primers. Sequencing was performed with immunoSEQ multiplex PCR; in TCRdb, only in-frame clones are kept and a portion is missing. The profile shows about 150,000 clones, 65% to 85% of them singletons. The sample was PBMCs. The source of these receptors is a woman aged 40 to 50 in good health and CMV-seropositive.

This clone is a singleton in its sample. The chain joins TRBV28 to TRBJ1-2; D is uncertain. The CDR3 consists of 11 residues. Germline CDR1 and CDR2: MDHEN and SYDVKM. The germline V and J ends were trimmed by 5 bases and 4 bases, with 5 bases remaining between them. CDR3 bases: TGTGCCAGCAGTGGGCTCTATGGCTACACCTTC. Translating it yields CASSGLYGYTF.

The chain uses TRBV5-6 and TRBJ2-7; D not certain. Per the germline V gene, CDR1 is SGHDT and CDR2 is YYEEEE. CDR3 size: 12 residues. Trimming took off 3 bases at V and 3 bases at J, with 7 bases between the two ends. CDR3 coding DNA: TGTGCCAGCAGCTCGCAGGACTACGAGCAGTACTTC. Protein: CASSSQDYEQYF.

The chain has TRBV5-1 and TRBJ2-2; TRBD1 aligns across 10 bases. The CDR3 runs to 15 residues. The junction had 2 bases not matched to a gene; V was cut back by 3 bases and J by 3 bases. The germline V gene encodes CDR1 SGHRS and CDR2 YFSETQ. In DNA, the CDR3 is TGCGCCAGCAGCTGGACAGGGGGAGACACCGGGGAGCTGTTTTTT. It codes for CASSWTGGDTGELFF. The variable domain in full, completed from reference TRBV5-1 and TRBJ2-2, reads KAGVTQTPRYLIKTRGQQVTLSCSPISGHRSVSWYQQTPGQGLQFLFEYFSETQRNKGNFPGRFSGRQFSNSRSEMNVSTLELGDSALYLCASSWTGGDTGELFFGEGSRLTVL.

The chain combines TRBV5-1 with TRBJ2-3; 9 positions agree with TRBD2. The V gene end was trimmed by 0 bases and the J gene end by 4 bases; junction bases not matched to a gene: 3. CDR3 length: 15 amino acids. The germline V gene has CDR1 SGHRS and CDR2 YFSETQ. CDR3: CASSLGLAESDTQYF. CDR3 DNA sequence: TGCGCCAGCAGCTTGGGACTAGCGGAGTCAGATACGCAGTATTTT.